This TCR beta chain was sequenced in a study of blood T cell repertoires in COVID-19. Turning to the study itself: The analysed material was cDNA or gDNA that came from T cells, B-cell-depleted T cells, or PBMCs.

The CDR3 covers 14 residues. From germline, CDR1 is SGHDT and CDR2 YYEEEE. Trimming removed 2 bases from V and 2 bases from J; junction bases left unmatched: 4. The repertoire was sequenced with immunoSEQ multiplex PCR; TCRdb's copy has only in-frame clones and lacks some. The table has fewer than 150,000 clones, about four fifths seen once; the top ten hold around 8%. This clone has a handful of counts. The chain couples TRBV5-6 to TRBJ2-7; 7 nucleotides align to TRBD1. Sequencing was done on a sample of peripheral blood. The clonotype was recovered from a human donor in a cohort sampled during active COVID-19. The CDR3 DNA sequence: TGTGCCAGCAGCTTACGGGACAGAGCCTACGAGCAGTACTTC. This gives the protein CASSLRDRAYEQYF.